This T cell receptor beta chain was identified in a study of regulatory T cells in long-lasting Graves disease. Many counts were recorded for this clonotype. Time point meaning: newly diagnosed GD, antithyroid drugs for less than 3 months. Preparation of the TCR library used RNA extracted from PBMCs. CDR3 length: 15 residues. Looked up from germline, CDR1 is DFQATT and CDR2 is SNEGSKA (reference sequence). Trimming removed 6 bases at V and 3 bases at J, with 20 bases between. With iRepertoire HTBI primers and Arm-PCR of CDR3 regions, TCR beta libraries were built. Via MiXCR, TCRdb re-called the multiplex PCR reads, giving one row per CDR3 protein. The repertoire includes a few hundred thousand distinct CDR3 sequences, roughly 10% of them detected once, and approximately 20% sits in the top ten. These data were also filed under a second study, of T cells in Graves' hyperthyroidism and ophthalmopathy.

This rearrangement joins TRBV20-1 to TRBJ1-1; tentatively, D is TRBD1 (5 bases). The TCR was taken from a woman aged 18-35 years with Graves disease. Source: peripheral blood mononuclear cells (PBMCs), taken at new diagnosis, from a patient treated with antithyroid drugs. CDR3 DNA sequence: TGCAGTGCACCGGGAGCCGGGGGGTGGGACACTGAAGCTTTCTTT. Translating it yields CSAPGAGGWDTEAFF.